This paragraph covers one TCR beta chain sequence. This specimen comes from a study of blood T cell repertoires in COVID-19. Germline CDR1 reads LGHNT; CDR2 reads FRNRAP. The CDR3 covers 15 residues. The trim removed 1 base at V and 6 bases at J, leaving 3 bases unmatched. Using immunoSEQ multiplex PCR, the repertoire was profiled, and TCRdb retains in-frame clones only, with some absent. The sample lists some 320,000 clones, 80% to 90% seen once, with around 7.8% in the top ten. This chain joins TRBV12-5 and TRBJ2-1; 10 bases line up with TRBD1. The sequenced sample consisted of peripheral blood. This clonotype was sampled from a woman aged 45-59 years who had recovered from COVID-19. The DNA of the CDR3 is TGTGCTAGTGGTTTGGGACAGGGGGCAGTCAATGAGCAGTTCTTC. Protein sequence: CASGLGQGAVNEQFF. Variable domain in full (rest from reference TRBV12-5 and TRBJ2-1): DARVTQTPRHKVTEMGQEVTMRCQPILGHNTVFWYRQTMMQGLELLAYFRNRAPLDDSGMPKDRFSAEMPDATLATLKIQPSEPRDSAVYFCASGLGQGAVNEQFFGPGTRLTVL.